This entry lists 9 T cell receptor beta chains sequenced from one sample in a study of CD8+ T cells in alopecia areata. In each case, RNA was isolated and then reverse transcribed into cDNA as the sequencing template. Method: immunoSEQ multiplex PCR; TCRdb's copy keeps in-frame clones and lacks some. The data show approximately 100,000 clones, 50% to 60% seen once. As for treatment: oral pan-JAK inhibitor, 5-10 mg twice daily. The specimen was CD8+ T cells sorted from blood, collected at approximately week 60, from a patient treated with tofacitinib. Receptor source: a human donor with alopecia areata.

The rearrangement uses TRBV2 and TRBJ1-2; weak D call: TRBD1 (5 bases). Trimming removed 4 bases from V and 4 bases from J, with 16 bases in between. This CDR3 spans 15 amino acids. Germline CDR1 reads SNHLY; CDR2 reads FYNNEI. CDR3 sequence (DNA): TGTGCCAGCAGTGGGAGACAGACTGTTGGCTATGGCTACACCTTC. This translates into CASSGRQTVGYGYTF.

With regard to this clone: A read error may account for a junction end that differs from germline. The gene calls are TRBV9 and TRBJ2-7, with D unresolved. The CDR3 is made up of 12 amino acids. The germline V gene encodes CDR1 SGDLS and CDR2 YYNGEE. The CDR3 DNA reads TGTGCCAGCAGCGTAGACGACGGAGAGCCGTACTTC. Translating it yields CASSVDDGEPYF.

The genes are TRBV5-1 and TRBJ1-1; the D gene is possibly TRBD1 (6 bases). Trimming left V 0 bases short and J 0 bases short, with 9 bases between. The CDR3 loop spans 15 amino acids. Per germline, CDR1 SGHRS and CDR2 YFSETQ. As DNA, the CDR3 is TGCGCCAGCAGCTTGGATGGGGACATGAACACTGAAGCTTTCTTT. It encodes CASSLDGDMNTEAFF.

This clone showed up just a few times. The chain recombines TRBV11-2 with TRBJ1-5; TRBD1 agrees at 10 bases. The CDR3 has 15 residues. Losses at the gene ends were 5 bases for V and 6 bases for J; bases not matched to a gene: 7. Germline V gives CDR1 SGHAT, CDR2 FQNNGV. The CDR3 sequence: CASSADRGLSQPQHF. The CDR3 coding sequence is TGTGCCAGCAGCGCAGACAGGGGGCTAAGTCAGCCCCAGCATTTT.

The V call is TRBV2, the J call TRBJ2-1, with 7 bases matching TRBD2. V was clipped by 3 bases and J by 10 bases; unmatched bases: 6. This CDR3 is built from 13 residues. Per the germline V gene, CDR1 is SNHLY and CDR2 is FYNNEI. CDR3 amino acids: CASSDWGGDEQFF. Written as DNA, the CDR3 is TGTGCCAGCAGTGATTGGGGAGGGGACGAGCAGTTCTTC. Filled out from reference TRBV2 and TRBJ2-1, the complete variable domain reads EPEVTQTPSHQVTQMGQEVILRCVPISNHLYFYWYRQILGQKVEFLVSFYNNEISEKSEIFDDQFSVERPDGSNFTLKIRSTKLEDSAMYFCASSDWGGDEQFFGPGTRLTVL.

The CDR3 DNA sequence: TGTGCCAGCAGCTTAGCGTCCATATTTCCGGGACAGGGTAGCCTGGTCCCCTACGAGCAGTACTTC. Translation: CASSLASIFPGQGSLVPYEQYF. This sequence joins TRBV7-6 and TRBJ2-7, with TRBD1 matching 9 bases. This CDR3 has 22 amino acids. After removal of 0 bases from V and 2 bases from J, the junction contained 23 bases not matched to a gene. CDR1 is SGHVS, CDR2 FNYEAQ, per germline.

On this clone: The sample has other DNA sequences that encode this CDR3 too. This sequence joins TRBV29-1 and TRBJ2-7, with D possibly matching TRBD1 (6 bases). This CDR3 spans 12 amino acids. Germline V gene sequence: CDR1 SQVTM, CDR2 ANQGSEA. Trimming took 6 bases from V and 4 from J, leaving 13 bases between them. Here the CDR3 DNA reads TGCAGCGTCGAGGGCAGGGGTTACGAGCAGTACTTC. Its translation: CSVEGRGYEQYF.

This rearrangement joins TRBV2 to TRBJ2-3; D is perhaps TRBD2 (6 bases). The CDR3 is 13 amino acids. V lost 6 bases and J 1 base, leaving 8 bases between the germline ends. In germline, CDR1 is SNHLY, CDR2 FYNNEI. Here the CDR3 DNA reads TGTGCCAGCAGGGGGACTGGCACAGATACGCAGTATTTT. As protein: CASRGTGTDTQYF.

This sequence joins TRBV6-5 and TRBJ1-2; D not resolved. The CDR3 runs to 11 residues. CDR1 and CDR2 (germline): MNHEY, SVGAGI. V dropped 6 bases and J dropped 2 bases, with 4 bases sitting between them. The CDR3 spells CASRQNYGYTF. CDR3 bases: TGTGCCAGCAGACAAAACTATGGCTACACCTTC.